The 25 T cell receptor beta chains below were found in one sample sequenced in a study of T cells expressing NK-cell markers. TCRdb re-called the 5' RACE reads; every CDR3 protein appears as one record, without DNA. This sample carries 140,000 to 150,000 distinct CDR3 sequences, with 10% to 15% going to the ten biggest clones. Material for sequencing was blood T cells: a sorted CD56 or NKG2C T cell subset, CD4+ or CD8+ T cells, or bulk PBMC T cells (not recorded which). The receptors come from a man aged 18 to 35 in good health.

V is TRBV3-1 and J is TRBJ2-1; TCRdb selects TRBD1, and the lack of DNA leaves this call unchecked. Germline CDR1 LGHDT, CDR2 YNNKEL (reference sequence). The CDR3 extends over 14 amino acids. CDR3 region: CASSLPGQDNEQFF.

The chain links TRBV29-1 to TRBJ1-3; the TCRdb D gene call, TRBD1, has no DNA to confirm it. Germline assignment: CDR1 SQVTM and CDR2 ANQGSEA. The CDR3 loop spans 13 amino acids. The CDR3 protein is CSAVTGTGNTIYF.

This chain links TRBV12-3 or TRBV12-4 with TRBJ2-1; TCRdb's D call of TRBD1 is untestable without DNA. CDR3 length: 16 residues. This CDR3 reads CASSHTTETLNNEQFF.

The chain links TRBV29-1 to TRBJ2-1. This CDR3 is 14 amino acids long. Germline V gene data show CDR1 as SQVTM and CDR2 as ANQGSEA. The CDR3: CSVEDGLLSNEQFF.

This CDR3 is CASSQSADTQYF. This chain joins TRBV7-9 and TRBJ2-3. The CDR3 has 12 amino acids. Per the germline V gene, CDR1 is SEHNR and CDR2 is FQNEAQ (reference sequence).

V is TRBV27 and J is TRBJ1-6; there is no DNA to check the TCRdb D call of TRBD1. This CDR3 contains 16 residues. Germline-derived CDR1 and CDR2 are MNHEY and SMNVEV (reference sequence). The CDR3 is CASSWVQGTYNSPLHF.

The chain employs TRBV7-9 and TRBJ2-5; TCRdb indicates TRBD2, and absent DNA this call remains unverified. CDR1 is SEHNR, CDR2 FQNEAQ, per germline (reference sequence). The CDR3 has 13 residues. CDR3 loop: CASRLVVEETQYF.

This CDR3 is CASSPSSWVEQFF. The V gene is TRBV7-6, the J gene TRBJ2-1. This CDR3 contains 13 residues. Germline V gene lookup returns CDR1 SGHVS and CDR2 FNYEAQ.

The CDR3: CASSPLGTGESYGYTF. The chain joins TRBV5-1 to TRBJ1-2; TCRdb proposes TRBD1, but this gene call is untestable without DNA. The CDR3 totals 16 residues. Germline values: CDR1 SGHRS, CDR2 YFSETQ.

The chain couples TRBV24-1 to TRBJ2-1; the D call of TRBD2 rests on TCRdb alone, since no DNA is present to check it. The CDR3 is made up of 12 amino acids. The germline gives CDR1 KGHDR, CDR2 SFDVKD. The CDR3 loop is CATAGGYNEQFF.

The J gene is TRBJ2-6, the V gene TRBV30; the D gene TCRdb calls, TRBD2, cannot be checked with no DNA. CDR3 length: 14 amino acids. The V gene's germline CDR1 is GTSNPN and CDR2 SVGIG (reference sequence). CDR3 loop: CAWESGAGANVLTF.

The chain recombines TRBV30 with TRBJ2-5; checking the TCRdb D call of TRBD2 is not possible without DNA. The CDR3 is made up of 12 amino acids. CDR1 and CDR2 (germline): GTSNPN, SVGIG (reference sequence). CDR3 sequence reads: CASVLVGETQHF.

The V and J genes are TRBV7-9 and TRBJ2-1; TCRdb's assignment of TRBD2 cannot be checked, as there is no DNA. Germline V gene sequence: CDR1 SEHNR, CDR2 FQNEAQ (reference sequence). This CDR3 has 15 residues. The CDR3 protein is CASSLGGLVLDEQFF.

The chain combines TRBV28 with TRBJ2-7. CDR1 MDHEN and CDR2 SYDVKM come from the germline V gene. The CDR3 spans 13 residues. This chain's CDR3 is CASRDLEIYEQYF.

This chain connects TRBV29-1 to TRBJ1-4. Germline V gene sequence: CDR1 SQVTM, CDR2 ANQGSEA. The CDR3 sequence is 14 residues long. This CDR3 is CSVRTRWANEKLFF.

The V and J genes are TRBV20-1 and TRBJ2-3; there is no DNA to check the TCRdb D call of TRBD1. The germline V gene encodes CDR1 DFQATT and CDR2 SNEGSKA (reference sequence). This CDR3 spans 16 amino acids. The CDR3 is CSARAGTGNSTDTQYF.

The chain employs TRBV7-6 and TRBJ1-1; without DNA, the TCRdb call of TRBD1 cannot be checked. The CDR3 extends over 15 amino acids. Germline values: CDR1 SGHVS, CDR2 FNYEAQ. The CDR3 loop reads CASSLPAGGGTEAFF.

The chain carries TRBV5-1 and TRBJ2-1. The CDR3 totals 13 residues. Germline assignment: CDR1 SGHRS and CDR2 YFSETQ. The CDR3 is CASSVGPHNEQFF.

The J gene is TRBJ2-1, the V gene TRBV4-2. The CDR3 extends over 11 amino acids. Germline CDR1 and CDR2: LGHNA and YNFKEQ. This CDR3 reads CASMNYNEQFF.

The CDR3 reads CASSLAGAEGTGELFF. The genes are TRBV12-3 or TRBV12-4 and TRBJ2-2; with no DNA, the TCRdb D assignment of TRBD2 cannot be verified. The CDR3 consists of 16 residues.

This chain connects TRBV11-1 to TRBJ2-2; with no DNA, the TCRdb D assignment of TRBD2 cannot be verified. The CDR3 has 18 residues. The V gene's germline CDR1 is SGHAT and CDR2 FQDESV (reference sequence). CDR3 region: CASSPGTSGSENTGELFF.

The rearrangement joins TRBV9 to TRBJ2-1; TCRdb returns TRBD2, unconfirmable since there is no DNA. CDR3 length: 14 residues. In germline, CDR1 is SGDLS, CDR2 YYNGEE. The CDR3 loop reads CASSGGTGYNEQFF. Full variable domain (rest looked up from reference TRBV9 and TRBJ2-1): DSGVTQTPKHLITATGQRVTLRCSPRSGDLSVYWYQQSLDQGLQFLIQYYNGEERAKGNILERFSAQQFPDLHSELNLSSLELGDSALYFCASSGGTGYNEQFFGPGTRLTVL.

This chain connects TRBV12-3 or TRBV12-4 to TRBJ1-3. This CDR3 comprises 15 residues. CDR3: CASTQGGYSGNTIYF.

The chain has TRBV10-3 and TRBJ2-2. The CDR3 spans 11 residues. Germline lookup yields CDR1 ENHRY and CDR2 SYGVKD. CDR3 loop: CAVTSSGELFF.

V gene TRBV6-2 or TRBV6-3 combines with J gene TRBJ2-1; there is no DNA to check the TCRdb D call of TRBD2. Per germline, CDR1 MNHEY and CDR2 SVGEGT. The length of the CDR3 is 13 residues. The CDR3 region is CASMDGSYNEQFF.